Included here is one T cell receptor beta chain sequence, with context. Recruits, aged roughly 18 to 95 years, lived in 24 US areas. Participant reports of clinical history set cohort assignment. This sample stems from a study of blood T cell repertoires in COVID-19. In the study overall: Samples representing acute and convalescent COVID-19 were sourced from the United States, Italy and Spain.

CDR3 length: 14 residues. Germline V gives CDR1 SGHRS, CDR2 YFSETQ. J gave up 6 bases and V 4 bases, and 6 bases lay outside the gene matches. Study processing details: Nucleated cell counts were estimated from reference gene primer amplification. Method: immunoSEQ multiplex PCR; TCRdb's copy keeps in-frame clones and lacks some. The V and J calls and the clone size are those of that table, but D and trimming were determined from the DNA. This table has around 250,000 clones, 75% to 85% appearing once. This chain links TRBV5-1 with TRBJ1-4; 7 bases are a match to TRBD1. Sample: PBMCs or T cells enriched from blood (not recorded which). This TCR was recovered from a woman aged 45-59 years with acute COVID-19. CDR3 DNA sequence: TGCGCCAGCAGCCGGGGACAGTCCGATGAAAAACTGTTTTTT. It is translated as CASSRGQSDEKLFF.